This passage covers 19 T cell receptor beta chains from one sample sequenced in a study of human T cells and chemical hapten exposure. TCRdb analysed the RACE reads with MiXCR anew, one entry per CDR3 protein. The sample lists some 82,000 distinct CDR3 sequences; roughly 10% were seen once. Specified time point: patch test 1, 2 weeks after DPC sensitization. The treatment was: therapeutic diphenylcyclopropenone sensitization with weekly scalp DPC. The material was whole blood, obtained in connection with sensitization to the hapten diphenylcyclopropenone (DPC). The receptors here all came from a woman aged 50 to 65 with alopecia areata. Some clones in this sample may be carry-over from other donors' samples.

This clonotype has ten or more counts. The chain is built from TRBV7-9 and TRBJ1-5; D gene ambiguous. V shed 5 bases and J shed 9 bases, with 20 bases lying between them. Germline lookup yields CDR1 SEHNR and CDR2 FQNEAQ (reference sequence). The CDR3 extends over 15 amino acids. The chain's CDR3 is CASSPLEGLRGPQHF. The CDR3 nucleotides are TGTGCCAGCAGCCCCCTAGAGGGTCTCCGAGGGCCCCAGCATTTT.

In its sample, this clonotype was seen a few times. This chain connects TRBV7-9 to TRBJ2-1; no clear D. CDR1 is SEHNR and CDR2 is FQNEAQ in the germline V gene (reference sequence). Trimming pared 5 bases from V and 2 bases from J, leaving 10 bases between. CDR3 length: 14 amino acids. This CDR3 is CASSLTHTYNEQFF. CDR3 nucleotides: TGTGCCAGCAGCCTAACCCATACCTACAATGAGCAGTTCTTC.

This clonotype has a handful of counts. The J gene is TRBJ2-7, the V gene TRBV20-1; D unresolved. The CDR3 extends over 12 amino acids. Germline V CDR1 and CDR2: DFQATT, SNEGSKA (reference sequence). Trimming shortened V by 6 bases and J by 2 bases, and 11 bases separated the two germline ends. The CDR3 loop reads CSAAPGPYEQYF. CDR3 coding DNA: TGCAGTGCAGCCCCCGGGCCCTACGAGCAGTACTTC.

This clonotype was observed many times. The rearrangement joins TRBV29-1 to TRBJ2-7, with D possibly TRBD2 on 6 matching bases. The germline V gene has CDR1 SQVTM and CDR2 ANQGSEA. CDR3 size: 12 residues. V gave up 6 bases and J gave up 7 bases, with 16 bases separating them. The CDR3 bases are TGCAGCGTGGACCGGGACGGACTAGAGCAGTACTTC. This encodes CSVDRDGLEQYF.

A few counts support this clonotype. The chain uses TRBV2 and TRBJ1-5, with 7 positions matching TRBD1. The CDR3 length is 14 residues. Germline V lookup: CDR1 SNHLY, CDR2 FYNNEI. V was pared by 10 bases and J by 2 bases, with 8 bases of the junction left unmatched. The CDR3: CATSRQGRNQPQHF. DNA of the CDR3: TGTGCCACCTCGAGACAGGGTCGCAATCAGCCCCAGCATTTT. The full variable domain, completed using reference TRBV2 and TRBJ1-5, is EPEVTQTPSHQVTQMGQEVILRCVPISNHLYFYWYRQILGQKVEFLVSFYNNEISEKSEIFDDQFSVERPDGSNFTLKIRSTKLEDSAMYFCATSRQGRNQPQHFGDGTRLSIL.

This clonotype was picked up a small number of times. V gene TRBV6-1 combines with J gene TRBJ1-2, with 8 bases fitting TRBD1. Germline-derived CDR1 and CDR2 are MNHNS and SASEGT. V was pared by 7 bases and J by 1 base, with 11 bases of the junction left unmatched. This CDR3 has 16 amino acids. The CDR3 loop is CASTRDRIALNYGYTF. The CDR3 DNA sequence: TGTGCCAGCACCCGGGACAGGATCGCGCTTAACTATGGCTACACCTTC.

In its sample, this clonotype was seen a few times. J is TRBJ1-6 and V is TRBV7-2; D not resolved. V dropped 4 bases and J dropped 7 bases, with 8 bases sitting between them. Germline V gene lookup returns CDR1 SGHTA and CDR2 FQGNSA. The CDR3 spans 13 residues. Written as DNA, the CDR3 is TGTGCCAGCAGCTACAGTCCAAATTCACCCCTCCACTTT. Amino acid sequence: CASSYSPNSPLHF.

In its sample, this clonotype was seen many times. The J gene is TRBJ1-1, the V gene TRBV18; D unclear. The V gene's germline CDR1 is KGHSH and CDR2 LQKENI. This CDR3 is built from 16 residues. Trimming removed 2 bases at V and 1 base at J, with 14 bases between. As DNA, the CDR3 is TGTGCCAGCTCACCAAGGTTCGCGGGAAAGAACACTGAAGCTTTCTTT. The encoded protein is CASSPRFAGKNTEAFF.

This clonotype has ten or more counts. CDR3 loop: CASSAGVQHEQYF. The CDR3 DNA is TGTGCCAGCAGCGCGGGGGTCCAGCACGAGCAGTACTTC. The rearrangement links TRBV9 to TRBJ2-7; the D gene is possibly TRBD2 (6 bases). Trimming took 3 bases from V and 5 from J, leaving 12 bases between them. The CDR3 runs to 13 residues. In germline, CDR1 is SGDLS, CDR2 YYNGEE.

This clonotype has ten or more counts. J is TRBJ1-6 and V is TRBV23-1, with D hard to call. TRBV23-1 is reported as an ORF; its role is uncertain. CDR3 size: 11 residues. Trimming took 3 bases from V and 7 from J, leaving 1 base between them. The CDR3 reads CASSQNSPLHF. CDR3 nucleotide sequence: TGCGCCAGCAGTCAGAATTCACCCCTCCACTTT.

The rearrangement links TRBV27 to TRBJ2-1, with 12 positions matching TRBD2. V shed 5 bases and J 8 bases; nucleotides not matched to a gene: 7. The CDR3 sequence is 15 residues long. CDR1 and CDR2 (germline): MNHEY, SMNVEV (reference sequence). CDR3 sequence reads: CASSPLASGGDEQFF. DNA for the CDR3: TGTGCCAGCAGTCCTCTAGCTAGCGGGGGGGATGAGCAGTTCTTC.

The table lists this clonotype with many counts. The V and J genes are TRBV7-7 and TRBJ2-5; 7 bases match TRBD2. Unmatched junction bases numbered 5, after V lost 5 bases and J lost 2 bases. This CDR3 region has 14 residues. Germline V gives CDR1 SSHAT, CDR2 FNYEAQ (reference sequence). CDR3 DNA: TGTGCCAGCAGCAGTAGCGGGTTACAAGAGACCCAGTACTTC. Protein: CASSSSGLQETQYF.

The rearrangement links TRBV20-1 to TRBJ2-4; 12 nucleotides agree with TRBD1. Germline trimming cut 5 bases from V and 1 base from J; bases unmatched to any gene: 12. Germline lookup yields CDR1 DFQATT and CDR2 SNEGSKA (reference sequence). The CDR3 contains 18 residues. The CDR3 spells CSAGDRGRIGRAKNIQYF. The CDR3 DNA reads TGCAGTGCTGGGGACAGGGGGCGGATTGGGAGGGCCAAAAACATTCAGTACTTC.

This clonotype was observed many times. The V call is TRBV20-1, the J call TRBJ2-7, with TRBD1 identical over 9 bases. V was pared by 2 bases and J by 3 bases, with 8 bases of the junction left unmatched. Per germline, CDR1 DFQATT and CDR2 SNEGSKA (reference sequence). The CDR3 totals 15 residues. The CDR3 protein is CSARHDRGIIYEQYF. DNA of the CDR3: TGCAGTGCTAGACATGACAGGGGGATCATCTACGAGCAGTACTTC.

The table lists this clonotype with many counts. The rearrangement links TRBV12-3 or TRBV12-4 to TRBJ2-6; D not resolved. V gave up 9 bases and J gave up 2 bases, with 14 bases separating them. CDR3 length: 15 residues. The CDR3 DNA follows: TGTGCCAGTACGCCCACAGCGACTGGGGCCAACGTCCTGACTTTC. Translation gives CASTPTATGANVLTF.

The sample holds many counts of this clonotype. The CDR3 is CAISETGGSYEQYF. The CDR3 DNA sequence: TGTGCCATCAGTGAGACAGGGGGCTCCTACGAGCAGTACTTC. The chain recombines TRBV10-3 with TRBJ2-7; TRBD1 matches 8 bases. The CDR3 loop spans 14 amino acids. CDR1 and CDR2 from the germline V gene are ENHRY and SYGVKD. V was clipped by 2 bases and J by 0 bases; unmatched bases: 0.

Turning to this clonotype: This sequence may be a read error, since a much larger clone differs from it by one base. The genes are TRBV7-8 and TRBJ2-2, with 11 bases aligning to TRBD2. CDR1 is SGHVS, CDR2 FQNEAQ, per germline. V lost 5 bases and J lost 7; bases outside the gene matches: 15. This CDR3 has 18 amino acids. The CDR3 protein is CASSPVVAGGPSSGELFF. As DNA, the CDR3 is TGTGCCAGCAGCCCGGTGGTAGCGGGAGGGCCGAGCAGCGGGGAGCTGTTTTTT.

There are many counts of this clonotype. This sequence joins TRBV24-1 and TRBJ2-1; 8 bases fit TRBD1. CDR1 and CDR2 from the germline V gene are KGHDR and SFDVKD. Trimming took 4 bases from V and 6 from J; bases not matched to a gene: 4. The CDR3 runs to 14 residues. The CDR3 nucleotides are TGTGCCACCAGTGAAACCGACAGGGGCAATGAGCAGTTCTTC. This gives the protein CATSETDRGNEQFF.

The chain joins TRBV4-3 to TRBJ1-4, with unresolved D. The CDR3 loop spans 13 amino acids. Germline V CDR1 and CDR2: LGHNA, YSLEER. V lost 1 base and J lost 8, with 8 bases in between. CDR3 bases: TGCGCCAGCAGCCAAGGCCGGGAAGAAAAACTGTTTTTT. Its protein product is CASSQGREEKLFF.